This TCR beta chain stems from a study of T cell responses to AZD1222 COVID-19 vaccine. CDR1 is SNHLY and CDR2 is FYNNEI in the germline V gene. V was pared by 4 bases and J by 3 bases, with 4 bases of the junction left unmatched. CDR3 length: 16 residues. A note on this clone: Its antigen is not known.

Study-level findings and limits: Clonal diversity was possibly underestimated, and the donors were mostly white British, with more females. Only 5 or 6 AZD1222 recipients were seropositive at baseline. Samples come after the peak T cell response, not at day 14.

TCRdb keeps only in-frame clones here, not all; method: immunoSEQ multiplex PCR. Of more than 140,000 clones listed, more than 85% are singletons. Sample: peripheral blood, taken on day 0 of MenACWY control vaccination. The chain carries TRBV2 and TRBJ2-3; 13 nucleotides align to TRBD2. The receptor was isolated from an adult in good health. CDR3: CASSVEGLAGTDTQYF. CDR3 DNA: TGTGCCAGCAGTGTGGAGGGACTAGCGGGAACAGATACGCAGTATTTT.